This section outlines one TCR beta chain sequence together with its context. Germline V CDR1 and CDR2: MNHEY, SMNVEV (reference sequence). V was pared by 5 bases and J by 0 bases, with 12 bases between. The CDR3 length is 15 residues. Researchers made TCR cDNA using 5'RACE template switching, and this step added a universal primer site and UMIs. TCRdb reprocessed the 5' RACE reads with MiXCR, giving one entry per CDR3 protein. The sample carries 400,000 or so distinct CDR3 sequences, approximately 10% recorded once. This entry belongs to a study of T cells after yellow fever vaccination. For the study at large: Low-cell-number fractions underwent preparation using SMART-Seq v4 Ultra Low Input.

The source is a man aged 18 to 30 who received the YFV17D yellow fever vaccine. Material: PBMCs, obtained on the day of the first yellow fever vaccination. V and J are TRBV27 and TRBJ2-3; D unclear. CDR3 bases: TGTGCCAGCAGTCGGACCGGAGTGAGCACAGATACGCAGTATTTT. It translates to CASSRTGVSTDTQYF.